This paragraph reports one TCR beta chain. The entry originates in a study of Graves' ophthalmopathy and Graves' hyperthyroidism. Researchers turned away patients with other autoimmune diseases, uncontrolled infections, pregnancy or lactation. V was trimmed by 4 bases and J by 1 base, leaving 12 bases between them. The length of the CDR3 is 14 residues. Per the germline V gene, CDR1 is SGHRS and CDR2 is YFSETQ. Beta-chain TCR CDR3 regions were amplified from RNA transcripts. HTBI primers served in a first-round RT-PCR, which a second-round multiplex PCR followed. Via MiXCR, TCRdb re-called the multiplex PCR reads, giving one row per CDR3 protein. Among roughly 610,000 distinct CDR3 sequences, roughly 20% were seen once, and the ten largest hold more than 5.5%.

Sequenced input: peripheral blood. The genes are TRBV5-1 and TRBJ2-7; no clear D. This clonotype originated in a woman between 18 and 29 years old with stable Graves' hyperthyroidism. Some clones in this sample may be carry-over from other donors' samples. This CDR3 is CASSGQALSYEQYF. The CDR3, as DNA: TGCGCCAGCAGCGGCCAGGCCCTATCCTACGAGCAGTACTTC. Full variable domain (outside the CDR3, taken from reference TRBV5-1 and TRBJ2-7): KAGVTQTPRYLIKTRGQQVTLSCSPISGHRSVSWYQQTPGQGLQFLFEYFSETQRNKGNFPGRFSGRQFSNSRSEMNVSTLELGDSALYLCASSGQALSYEQYFGPGTRLTVT.